This T cell receptor (beta chain) was recovered during a study of cytomegalovirus exposure and HLA in healthy donors. For this clone: The antigen is not known. The sample carries other DNA sequences with the same CDR3.

The PCR was carried out with 60 Vbeta primers and 13 Jbeta primers. Here immunoSEQ multiplex PCR was the method, and the copy in TCRdb shows in-frame clones only, minus some. The table lists 180,000 or so clones, roughly 88% of them singletons, with roughly 10% in the top ten. Study-level points and caveats: V- and J-gene trimming of TCR beta was linked (in a later analysis) to a missense DCLRE1C variant. In a later analysis, CMV-associated beta chains were mostly HLA-associated, it appeared. Earlier analysis found most TCR beta V segments productive about 87% or about 30% of the time.

Germline CDR1 and CDR2: SEHNR and FQNEAQ (reference sequence). The CDR3 consists of 15 residues. Trimming took 4 bases from V and 1 from J; bases not matched to a gene: 2. The receptor was derived from a man between 18 and 35 years old in good health and CMV-seropositive. This chain connects TRBV7-9 to TRBJ2-3; 10 bases are shared with TRBD2. The sequenced sample was PBMCs. CDR3 DNA: TGTGCCAGCAGCTCTGGACTAGCGGGCACAGATACGCAGTATTTT. It is translated as CASSSGLAGTDTQYF.